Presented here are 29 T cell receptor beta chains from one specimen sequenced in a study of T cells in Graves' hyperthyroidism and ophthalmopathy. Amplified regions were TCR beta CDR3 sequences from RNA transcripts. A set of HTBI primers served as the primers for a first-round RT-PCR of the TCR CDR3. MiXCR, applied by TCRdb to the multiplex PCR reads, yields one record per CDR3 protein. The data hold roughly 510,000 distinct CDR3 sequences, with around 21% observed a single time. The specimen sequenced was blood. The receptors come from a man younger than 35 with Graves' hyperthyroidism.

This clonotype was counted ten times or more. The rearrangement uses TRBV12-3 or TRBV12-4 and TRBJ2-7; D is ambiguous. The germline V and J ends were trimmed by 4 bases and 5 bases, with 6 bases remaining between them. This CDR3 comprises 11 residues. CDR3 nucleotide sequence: TGTGCCAGCAGTTATGGTGACGAGCAGTACTTC. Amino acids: CASSYGDEQYF.

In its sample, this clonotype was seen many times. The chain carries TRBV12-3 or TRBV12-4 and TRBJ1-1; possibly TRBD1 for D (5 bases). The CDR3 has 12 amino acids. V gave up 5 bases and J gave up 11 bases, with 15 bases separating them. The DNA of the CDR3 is TGTGCCAGCAGTCCAACCTTAAAGGGGGCTTTCTTT. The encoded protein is CASSPTLKGAFF.

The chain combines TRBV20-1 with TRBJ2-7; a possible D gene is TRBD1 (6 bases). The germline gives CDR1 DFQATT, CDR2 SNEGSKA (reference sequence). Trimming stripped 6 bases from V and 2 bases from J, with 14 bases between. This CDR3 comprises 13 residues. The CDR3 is CSARQDEPYEQYF. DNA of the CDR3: TGCAGTGCCCGACAGGATGAACCCTACGAGCAGTACTTC.

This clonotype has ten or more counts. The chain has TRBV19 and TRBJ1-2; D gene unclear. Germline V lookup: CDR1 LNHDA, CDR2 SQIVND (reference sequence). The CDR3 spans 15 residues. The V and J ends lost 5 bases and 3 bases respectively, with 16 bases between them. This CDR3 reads CASSLFPRVYYGYTF. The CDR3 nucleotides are TGTGCCAGTAGTTTATTCCCTAGGGTATACTATGGCTACACCTTC.

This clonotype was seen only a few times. The CDR3 is CASSLGDWNTGELFF. DNA of the CDR3: TGTGCCAGCAGCTTGGGGGACTGGAACACCGGGGAGCTGTTTTTT. This chain joins TRBV5-6 and TRBJ2-2, with a tentative D call TRBD2 (6 bases). Germline CDR1 and CDR2: SGHDT and YYEEEE. CDR3 length: 15 residues. V was shortened by 0 bases and J by 1 base, with 7 bases between the two germline ends.

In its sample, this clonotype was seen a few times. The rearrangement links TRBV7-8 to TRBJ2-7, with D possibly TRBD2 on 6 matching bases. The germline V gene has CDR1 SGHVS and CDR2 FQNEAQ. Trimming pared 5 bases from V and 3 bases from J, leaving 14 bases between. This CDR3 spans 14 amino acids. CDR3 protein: CASSRGEINYEQYF. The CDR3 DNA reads TGTGCCAGCAGCCGCGGGGAGATAAACTACGAGCAGTACTTC.

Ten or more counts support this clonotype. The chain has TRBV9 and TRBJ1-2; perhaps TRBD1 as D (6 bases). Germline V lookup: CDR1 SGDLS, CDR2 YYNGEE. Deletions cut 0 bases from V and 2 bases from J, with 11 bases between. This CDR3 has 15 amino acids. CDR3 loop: CASSVESGENYGYTF. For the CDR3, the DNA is TGTGCCAGCAGCGTAGAATCAGGGGAGAACTATGGCTACACCTTC.

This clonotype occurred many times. CDR3 in amino acids: CASSFETGYYEQYF. The CDR3 DNA reads TGTGCCAGCAGTTTCGAGACAGGGTACTACGAGCAGTACTTC. The gene calls are TRBV12-3 or TRBV12-4 and TRBJ2-7, with 7 bases identical to TRBD1. The CDR3 runs to 14 residues. V lost 3 bases, J lost 3 bases, and 5 bases stayed unmatched.

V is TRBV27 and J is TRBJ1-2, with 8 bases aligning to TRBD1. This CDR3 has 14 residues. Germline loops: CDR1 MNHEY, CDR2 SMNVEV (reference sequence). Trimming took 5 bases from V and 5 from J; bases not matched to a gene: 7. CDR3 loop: CASSTGQGLYGYTF. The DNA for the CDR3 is TGTGCCAGCAGTACAGGACAGGGTCTGTATGGCTACACCTTC.

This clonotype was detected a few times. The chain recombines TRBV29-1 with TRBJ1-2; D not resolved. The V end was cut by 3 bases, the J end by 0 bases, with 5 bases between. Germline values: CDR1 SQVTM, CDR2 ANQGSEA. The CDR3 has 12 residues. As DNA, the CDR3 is TGCAGCGTTGACGAGGCTAACTATGGCTACACCTTC. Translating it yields CSVDEANYGYTF.

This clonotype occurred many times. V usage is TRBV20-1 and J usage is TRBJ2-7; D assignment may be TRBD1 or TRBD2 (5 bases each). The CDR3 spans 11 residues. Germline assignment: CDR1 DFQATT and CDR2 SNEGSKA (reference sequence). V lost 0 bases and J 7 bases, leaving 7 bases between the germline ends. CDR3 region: CSAREWGEQYF. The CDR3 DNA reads TGCAGTGCTAGAGAGTGGGGGGAGCAGTACTTC.

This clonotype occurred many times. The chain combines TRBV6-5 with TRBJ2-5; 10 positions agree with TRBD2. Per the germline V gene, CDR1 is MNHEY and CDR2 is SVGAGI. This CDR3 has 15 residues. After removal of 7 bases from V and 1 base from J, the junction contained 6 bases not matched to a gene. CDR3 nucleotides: TGTGCCAGCATTCAGAGCGGGGGGGTCCAAGAGACCCAGTACTTC. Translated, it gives CASIQSGGVQETQYF.

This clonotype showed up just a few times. The CDR3 loop is CASSPGQGRYMKETQYF. The CDR3 nucleotides are TGTGCCAGCAGCCCGGGACAGGGAAGGTACATGAAGGAGACCCAGTACTTC. J is TRBJ2-5 and V is TRBV5-5; 9 bases align to TRBD1. V gave up 4 bases and J gave up 5 bases; unmatched junction bases: 15. The CDR3 is 17 residues long. Per germline, CDR1 SGHKS and CDR2 YYEKEE (reference sequence).

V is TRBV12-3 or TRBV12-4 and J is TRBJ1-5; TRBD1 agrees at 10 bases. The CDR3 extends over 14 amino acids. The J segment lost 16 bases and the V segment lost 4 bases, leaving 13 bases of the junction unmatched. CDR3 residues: CASSSSSAGQGLHF. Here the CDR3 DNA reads TGTGCCAGCAGTTCGTCCTCCGCGGGACAGGGGCTCCATTTT.

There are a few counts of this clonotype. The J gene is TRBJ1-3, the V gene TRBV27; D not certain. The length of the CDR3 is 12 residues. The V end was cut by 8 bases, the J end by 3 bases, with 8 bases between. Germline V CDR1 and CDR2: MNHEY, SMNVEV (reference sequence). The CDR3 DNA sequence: TGTGCCAGCTCCTGGGTTGGAAACACCATATATTTT. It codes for CASSWVGNTIYF.

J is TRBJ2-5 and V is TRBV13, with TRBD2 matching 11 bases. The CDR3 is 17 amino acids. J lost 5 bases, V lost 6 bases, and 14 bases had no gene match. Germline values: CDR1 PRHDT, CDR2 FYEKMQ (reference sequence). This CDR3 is CASSDGTSGGLFETQYF. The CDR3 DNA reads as TGTGCCAGCAGTGACGGGACTAGCGGCGGTTTATTTGAGACCCAGTACTTC.

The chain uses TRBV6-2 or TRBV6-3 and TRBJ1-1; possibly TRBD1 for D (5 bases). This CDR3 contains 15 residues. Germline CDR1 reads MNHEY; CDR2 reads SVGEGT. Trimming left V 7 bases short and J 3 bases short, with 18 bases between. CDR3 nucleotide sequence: TGTGCCAGCATTCAATCCGAGGGGCTACACACTGAAGCTTTCTTT. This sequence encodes CASIQSEGLHTEAFF.

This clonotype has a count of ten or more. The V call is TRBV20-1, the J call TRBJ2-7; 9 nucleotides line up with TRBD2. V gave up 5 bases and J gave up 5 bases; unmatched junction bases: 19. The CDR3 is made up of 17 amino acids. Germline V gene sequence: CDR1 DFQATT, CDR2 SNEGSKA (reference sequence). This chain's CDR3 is CSALVFVPGLAENEQYF. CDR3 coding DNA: TGCAGTGCTCTCGTATTCGTTCCGGGACTAGCTGAAAACGAGCAGTACTTC.

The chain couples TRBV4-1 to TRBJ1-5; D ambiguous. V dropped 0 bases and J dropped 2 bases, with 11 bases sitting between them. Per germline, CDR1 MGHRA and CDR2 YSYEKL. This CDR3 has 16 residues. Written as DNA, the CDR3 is TGCGCCAGCAGCCAAGATCAGGTCGGGGGCAATCAGCCCCAGCATTTT. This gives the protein CASSQDQVGGNQPQHF.

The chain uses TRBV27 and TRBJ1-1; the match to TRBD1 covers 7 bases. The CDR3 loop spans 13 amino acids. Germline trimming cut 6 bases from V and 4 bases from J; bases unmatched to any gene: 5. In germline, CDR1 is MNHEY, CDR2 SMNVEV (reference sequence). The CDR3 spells CASRQPGGTEAFF. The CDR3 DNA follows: TGTGCCAGCAGGCAGCCAGGGGGCACTGAAGCTTTCTTT.

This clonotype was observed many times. CDR3 protein: CASSPDSLNQPQHF. Written as DNA, the CDR3 is TGTGCCAGCAGCCCTGACAGTCTCAATCAGCCCCAGCATTTT. The chain joins TRBV28 to TRBJ1-5; D is perhaps TRBD1 (5 bases). Germline V gene lookup returns CDR1 MDHEN and CDR2 SYDVKM. The CDR3 runs to 14 residues. Trimming took off 6 bases at V and 3 bases at J, with 12 bases between the two ends.

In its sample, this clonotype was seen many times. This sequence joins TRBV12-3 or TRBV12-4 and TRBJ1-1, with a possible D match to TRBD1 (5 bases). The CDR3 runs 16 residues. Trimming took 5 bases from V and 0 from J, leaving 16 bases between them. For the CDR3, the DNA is TGTGCCAGCAGTCCCATCCAGCAGGACATGAACACTGAAGCTTTCTTT. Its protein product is CASSPIQQDMNTEAFF.

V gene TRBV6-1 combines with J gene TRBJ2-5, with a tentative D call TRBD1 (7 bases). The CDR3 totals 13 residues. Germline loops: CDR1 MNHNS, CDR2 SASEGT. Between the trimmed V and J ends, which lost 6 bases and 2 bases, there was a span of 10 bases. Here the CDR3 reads CASRSGGQETQYF. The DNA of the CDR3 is TGTGCCAGCAGGTCAGGGGGGCAAGAGACCCAGTACTTC.

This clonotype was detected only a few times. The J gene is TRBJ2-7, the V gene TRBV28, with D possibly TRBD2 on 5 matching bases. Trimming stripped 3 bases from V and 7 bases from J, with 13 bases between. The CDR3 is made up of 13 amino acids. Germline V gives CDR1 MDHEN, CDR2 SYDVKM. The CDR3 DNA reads TGTGCCAGCAGTTTGGATGGACTCAAGGAGCAGTACTTC. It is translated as CASSLDGLKEQYF.

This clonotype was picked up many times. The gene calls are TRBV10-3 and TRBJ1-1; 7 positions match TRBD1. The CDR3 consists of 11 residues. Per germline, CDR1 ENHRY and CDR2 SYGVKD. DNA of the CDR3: TGTGCTCCCAGGGGGGTAGGTGAAGCTTTCTTT. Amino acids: CAPRGVGEAFF.

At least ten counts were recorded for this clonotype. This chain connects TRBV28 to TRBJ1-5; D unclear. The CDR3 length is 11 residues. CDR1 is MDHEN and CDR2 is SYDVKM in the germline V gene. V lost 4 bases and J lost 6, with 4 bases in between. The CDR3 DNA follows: TGTGCCAGCAGTTCGGTTCAGCCCCAGCATTTT. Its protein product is CASSSVQPQHF.

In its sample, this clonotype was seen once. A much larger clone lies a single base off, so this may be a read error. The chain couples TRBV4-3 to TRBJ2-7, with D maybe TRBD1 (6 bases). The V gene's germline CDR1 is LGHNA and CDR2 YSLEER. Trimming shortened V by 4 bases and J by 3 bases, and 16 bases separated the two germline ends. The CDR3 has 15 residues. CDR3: CASSPAQGTLYEQYF. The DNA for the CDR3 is TGCGCCAGCAGCCCCGCACAGGGAACCCTCTACGAGCAGTACTTC.

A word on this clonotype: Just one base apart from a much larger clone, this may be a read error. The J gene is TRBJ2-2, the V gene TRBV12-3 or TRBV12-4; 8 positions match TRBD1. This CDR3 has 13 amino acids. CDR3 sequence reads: CASSVQGAGELCF. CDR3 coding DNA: TGTGCCAGCAGCGTTCAGGGGGCCGGGGAGCTGTGTTTT.

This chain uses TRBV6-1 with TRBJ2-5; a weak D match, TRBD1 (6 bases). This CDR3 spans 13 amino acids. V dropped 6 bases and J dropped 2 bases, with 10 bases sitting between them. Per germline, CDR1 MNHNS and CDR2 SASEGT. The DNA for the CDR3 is TGTGCCAGCAGGGGCGGACAGCAAGAGACCCAGTACTTC. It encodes CASRGGQQETQYF.